The 10 T cell receptor beta chains below all came from one sample that was sequenced in a study of cytomegalovirus exposure and HLA in healthy donors. Vbeta (60) and Jbeta (13) primers were used in the PCR. The data were produced by immunoSEQ multiplex PCR, yet TCRdb's version contains in-frame clones alone and is incomplete. The repertoire includes about 140,000 clones, approximately 60% of them detected once, and 1.5% to 2% sits in the top ten. The sample taken for sequencing was PBMCs. The receptors originated from a human donor in good health.

The rearrangement links TRBV28 to TRBJ2-3; no reliable D call. Looked up from germline, CDR1 is MDHEN and CDR2 is SYDVKM. The CDR3 covers 13 residues. V was trimmed by 7 bases and J by 6 bases, leaving 14 bases between them. CDR3 sequence (DNA): TGTGCCAGCAACACACAGTTGGTTGATACGCAGTATTTT. This codes for CASNTQLVDTQYF.

The V call is TRBV5-1, the J call TRBJ2-1; maybe TRBD2 (6 bases). The CDR3 contains 14 residues. Germline-derived CDR1 and CDR2 are SGHRS and YFSETQ. The germline V and J ends were trimmed by 0 bases and 13 bases, with 17 bases remaining between them. The CDR3, as DNA: TGCGCCAGCAGCTTGGAGGGACTCCACCCGGGCCAGTTCTTC. The encoded protein is CASSLEGLHPGQFF.

The chain combines TRBV6-5 with TRBJ1-2, with 7 bases aligning to TRBD1. J was trimmed by 4 bases and V by 2 bases; bases with no gene match: 7. Germline V CDR1 and CDR2: MNHEY, SVGAGI. This CDR3 contains 15 residues. CDR3 amino acids: CASSYLGGQSYGYTF. CDR3 sequence (DNA): TGTGCCAGCAGTTACCTAGGGGGCCAGAGCTATGGCTACACCTTC.

The chain carries TRBV25-1 and TRBJ1-1, with no clear D. The CDR3 extends over 14 amino acids. The V gene lost 4 bases and the J gene lost 5 bases, with 14 bases spanning the gap. CDR1 MGHDK and CDR2 SYGVNS come from the germline V gene. CDR3 nucleotide sequence: TGTGCCAGCAGTGCCTCAAATCGAGCGACTGAAGCTTTCTTT. This encodes CASSASNRATEAFF. The whole variable domain, filled in from reference TRBV25-1 and TRBJ1-1, reads EADIYQTPRYLVIGTGKKITLECSQTMGHDKMYWYQQDPGMELHLIHYSYGVNSTEKGDLSSESTVSRIRTEHFPLTLESARPSHTSQYLCASSASNRATEAFFGQGTRLTVV.

The CDR3 loop reads CASKIYEQYF. The CDR3 DNA sequence: TGTGCCAGCAAAATATACGAGCAGTACTTC. The chain combines TRBV2 with TRBJ2-7; D is unresolved. Germline CDR1 and CDR2: SNHLY and FYNNEI. This CDR3 spans 10 amino acids. Trimming shortened V by 7 bases and J by 4 bases, and 5 bases separated the two germline ends. Combining the CDR3 with reference TRBV2 and TRBJ2-7 gives the whole variable domain EPEVTQTPSHQVTQMGQEVILRCVPISNHLYFYWYRQILGQKVEFLVSFYNNEISEKSEIFDDQFSVERPDGSNFTLKIRSTKLEDSAMYFCASKIYEQYFGPGTRLTVT.

V and J are TRBV15 and TRBJ2-7; 9 nucleotides agree with TRBD2. J was trimmed by 2 bases and V by 4 bases; bases with no gene match: 6. This CDR3 has 15 residues. CDR1 LNHNV and CDR2 YYDKDF come from the germline V gene (reference sequence). CDR3 bases: TGTGCCACCAGCAAGACTAGCGGAACAGCCTACGAGCAGTACTTC. It is translated as CATSKTSGTAYEQYF.

The V gene is TRBV27, the J gene TRBJ1-1; no clear D gene. CDR1 is MNHEY, CDR2 SMNVEV, per germline (reference sequence). V was pared by 6 bases and J by 3 bases, with 14 bases between. CDR3 length equals 14 residues. CDR3 nucleotides: TGTGCCAGCAGAACCGAGGGATCGGACACTGAAGCTTTCTTT. As protein: CASRTEGSDTEAFF.

This clone has a handful of counts. The rearrangement links TRBV18 to TRBJ2-3, with D possibly TRBD2 on 7 matching bases. The germline V gene encodes CDR1 KGHSH and CDR2 LQKENI. This CDR3 spans 19 amino acids. Trimming shortened V by 1 base and J by 0 bases, and 20 bases separated the two germline ends. The CDR3 spells CASSPRSRGPSDSTDTQYF. The CDR3 DNA reads TGTGCCAGCTCACCACGATCGCGGGGGCCTAGCGATAGCACAGATACGCAGTATTTT.

The CDR3 loop is CASSSRTSGNTDTQYF. The DNA for the CDR3 is TGTGCCAGCAGCTCCAGGACTAGCGGAAACACAGATACGCAGTATTTT. V and J are TRBV5-4 and TRBJ2-3; 10 nucleotides agree with TRBD2. The V gene end was trimmed by 3 bases and the J gene end by 2 bases; junction bases not matched to a gene: 6. The CDR3 contains 16 residues. In germline, CDR1 is SGHNT, CDR2 YYREEE (reference sequence). The complete variable domain, with remaining parts taken from reference TRBV5-4 and TRBJ2-3, reads ETGVTQSPTHLIKTRGQQVTLRCSSQSGHNTVSWYQQALGQGPQFIFQYYREEENGRGNFPPRFSGLQFPNYSSELNVNALELDDSALYLCASSSRTSGNTDTQYFGPGTRLTVL.

V usage is TRBV7-2 and J usage is TRBJ2-5, with 14 bases fitting TRBD2. The DNA end lines up better with TRBJ2-7; the J call may be wrong. This CDR3 comprises 17 residues. The germline V gene encodes CDR1 SGHTA and CDR2 FQGNSA. The CDR3 DNA follows: TGTGCCAGCAGCTTAGGACTAGCGGGAGGGCCCACCTACGAGCAGTACTTC. Its translation is CASSLGLAGGPTYEQYF.